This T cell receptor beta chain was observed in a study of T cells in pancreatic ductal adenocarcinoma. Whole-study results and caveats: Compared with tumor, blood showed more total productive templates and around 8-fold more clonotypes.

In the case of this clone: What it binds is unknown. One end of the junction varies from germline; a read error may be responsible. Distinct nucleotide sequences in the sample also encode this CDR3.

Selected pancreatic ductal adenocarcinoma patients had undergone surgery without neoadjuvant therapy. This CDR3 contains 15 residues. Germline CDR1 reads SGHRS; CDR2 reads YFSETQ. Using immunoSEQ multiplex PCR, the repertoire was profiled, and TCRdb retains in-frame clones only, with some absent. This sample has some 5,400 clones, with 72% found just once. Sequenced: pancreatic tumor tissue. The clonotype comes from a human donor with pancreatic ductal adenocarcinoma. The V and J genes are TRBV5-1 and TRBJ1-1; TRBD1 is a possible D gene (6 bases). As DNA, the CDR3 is TGCGCCAGCAGCCTGGACGGACAGCCGAACACTGAAGCCTTCTTT. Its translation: CASSLDGQPNTEAFF.